The 23 T cell receptor beta chains reported below all come from one sample, sequenced in a study of blood T cells in healthy people across ages. A sample-barcoded 5' primer and a J-beta primer mix were used in a second PCR of about 6 to 11 cycles. TCRdb re-called the 5' RACE reads through MiXCR, storing one row per CDR3 protein. The sample has about a million distinct CDR3 sequences, more than 30% seen once. Material: blood. Receptors originate from a man between 18 and 35 years old in good health.

This clonotype came up a few times. The gene calls are TRBV25-1 and TRBJ1-2; D gene unclear. Germline V gene lookup returns CDR1 MGHDK and CDR2 SYGVNS. Trimming removed 11 bases from V and 4 bases from J, with 17 bases in between. This CDR3 region has 13 residues. The CDR3 is CAVLSPSSYGYTF. The CDR3, as DNA: TGTGCCGTGCTATCTCCGTCGAGCTATGGCTACACCTTC.

As to this clonotype: Since a much larger clone is just one base distant, this may be a read error. The chain is built from TRBV10-3 and TRBJ2-5; 12 positions agree with TRBD1. Germline CDR1 reads ENHRY; CDR2 reads SYGVKD. This CDR3 is 16 amino acids long. V lost 0 bases, J lost 11 bases, and 10 bases stayed unmatched. CDR3 loop: CAISESGTGGFYEQYF. The CDR3 nucleotides read TGTGCCATCAGTGAGTCCGGGACAGGGGGCTTCTATGAGCAGTACTTC.

The rearrangement links TRBV13 to TRBJ2-1; TRBD1 aligns across 7 bases. This CDR3 comprises 11 residues. With 5 bases clipped from V and 12 bases from J, the junction kept 4 bases outside the gene matches. Germline assignment: CDR1 PRHDT and CDR2 FYEKMQ (reference sequence). CDR3 DNA sequence: TGTGCCAGCAGCCAAAACAGGGGGCAGTTCTTC. Protein sequence: CASSQNRGQFF.

This clonotype showed up just a few times. This rearrangement joins TRBV20-1 to TRBJ1-2; D is unresolved. Trimming took off 5 bases at V and 7 bases at J, with 14 bases between the two ends. The CDR3 length is 12 residues. Germline CDR1 is DFQATT and CDR2 is SNEGSKA (reference sequence). The CDR3 reads CSARWASGGYTF. The CDR3 DNA sequence: TGCAGTGCTCGATGGGCCTCGGGTGGCTACACCTTC.

As for this clonotype: A read error may explain this, as a much larger clone is one base away. The genes are TRBV10-3 and TRBJ2-1; 7 bases map to TRBD2. CDR1 ENHRY and CDR2 SYGVKD come from the germline V gene. The length of the CDR3 is 12 residues. Losses at the gene ends were 3 bases for V and 10 bases for J; bases not matched to a gene: 3. The CDR3, as DNA: TGTGCCATCAGTGACGGGGGGATAGAGCAGTTCTTC. It yields the protein CAISDGGIEQFF.

This rearrangement joins TRBV7-2 to TRBJ2-1; 8 bases are a match to TRBD1. With V trimmed by 3 bases and J by 6 bases, 4 bases remained unmatched. This CDR3 spans 14 amino acids. Germline V gene data show CDR1 as SGHTA and CDR2 as FQGNSA. The CDR3 sequence is CASSFCTGGNEQFF. CDR3 coding DNA: TGTGCCAGCAGCTTCTGTACAGGGGGCAATGAGCAGTTCTTC.

The chain uses TRBV20-1 and TRBJ2-3; D is uncertain. This CDR3 spans 12 amino acids. Trimming pared 2 bases from V and 7 bases from J, leaving 10 bases between. The V gene's germline CDR1 is DFQATT and CDR2 SNEGSKA (reference sequence). CDR3 DNA sequence: TGCAGTGCTAGAATCCCCTCCAATACGCAGTATTTT. Encoded protein: CSARIPSNTQYF.

The chain joins TRBV29-1 to TRBJ1-2; TRBD1 might be the D (6 bases). The CDR3 runs to 13 residues. Germline V gives CDR1 SQVTM, CDR2 ANQGSEA. V lost 7 bases to trimming and J lost 4 bases, with 16 bases between them. Written as DNA, the CDR3 is TGCAGCGCCGAGGACAGCACCGTCTATGGCTACACCTTC. As protein: CSAEDSTVYGYTF.

The J gene is TRBJ2-4, the V gene TRBV5-1; 7 bases are shared with TRBD1. TRBJ2-7 explains the end of the DNA better; the J call may be wrong. The CDR3 extends over 14 amino acids. Germline V gene sequence: CDR1 SGHRS, CDR2 YFSETQ. CDR3 DNA: TGCGCCAGCAGCTCGGGGACAGTTACCCACGAGCAGTACTTC. This codes for CASSSGTVTHEQYF.

The chain couples TRBV12-3 or TRBV12-4 to TRBJ1-2; D is perhaps TRBD1 (5 bases). This CDR3 is built from 13 residues. V lost 7 bases and J 10 bases, leaving 19 bases between the germline ends. The CDR3 DNA is TGTGCCAGCAACCAGGTTAGGGGAGGTGACTACACCTTC. Translated: CASNQVRGGDYTF.

The chain is built from TRBV20-1 and TRBJ1-6; 9 bases agree with TRBD1. The ends lost 3 bases at V and 5 bases at J; junction bases unmatched: 8. The CDR3 runs to 16 residues. The germline V gene encodes CDR1 DFQATT and CDR2 SNEGSKA (reference sequence). The CDR3 sequence: CSASLYRGPDNSPLHF. CDR3 coding DNA: TGCAGTGCTAGCCTCTACAGGGGGCCAGATAATTCACCCCTCCACTTT.

This rearrangement joins TRBV20-1 to TRBJ2-3; 7 bases line up with TRBD1. There are 14 residues in the CDR3. Germline V gene data show CDR1 as DFQATT and CDR2 as SNEGSKA (reference sequence). V lost 3 bases, J lost 4 bases, and 7 bases stayed unmatched. The CDR3 here is CSASDRAGPDTQYF. The CDR3 region has the DNA TGCAGTGCTAGCGACAGGGCCGGCCCAGATACGCAGTATTTT.

The V and J genes are TRBV4-3 and TRBJ1-4, with D hard to call. This CDR3 has 15 amino acids. V was trimmed by 4 bases and J by 3 bases, leaving 12 bases between them. Per the germline V gene, CDR1 is LGHNA and CDR2 is YSLEER. DNA for the CDR3: TGCGCCAGCAGCCCAAGGGCAAACTCTAATGAAAAACTGTTTTTT. This gives the protein CASSPRANSNEKLFF.

The chain uses TRBV7-3 and TRBJ1-1; D remains ambiguous. Per germline, CDR1 SGHTA and CDR2 FQGTGA. This CDR3 contains 13 residues. Deletions cut 5 bases from V and 3 bases from J, with 10 bases between. CDR3 sequence (DNA): TGTGCCAGCAGCGCCAACCGGGACACTGAAGCTTTCTTT. Residues: CASSANRDTEAFF.

In this sample, this clonotype turned up a few times. The chain recombines TRBV11-1 with TRBJ2-2; a possible D gene is TRBD1 (5 bases). The germline V gene encodes CDR1 SGHAT and CDR2 FQDESV (reference sequence). This CDR3 is 16 amino acids long. The ends were cut back, 5 bases at V and 2 bases at J, with 15 bases in the middle. The CDR3 here is CASSDVWTPNTGELFF. The CDR3 coding sequence is TGTGCCAGCAGCGACGTCTGGACACCCAACACCGGGGAGCTGTTTTTT. Based on the CDR3 plus reference TRBV11-1 and TRBJ2-2, the full variable domain is EAEVAQSPRYKITEKSQAVAFWCDPISGHATLYWYRQILGQGPELLVQFQDESVVDDSQLPKDRFSAERLKGVDSTLKIQPAELGDSAMYLCASSDVWTPNTGELFFGEGSRLTVL.

The V call is TRBV20-1, the J call TRBJ2-5, with D perhaps TRBD2 (6 bases). Trimming took 3 bases from V and 7 from J, leaving 15 bases between them. The germline V gene encodes CDR1 DFQATT and CDR2 SNEGSKA (reference sequence). There are 13 residues in the CDR3. The CDR3 DNA reads TGCAGTGCTAGCAGAGCGGCCGGGGGGACCCAGTACTTC. It is translated as CSASRAAGGTQYF.

This chain connects TRBV6-5 to TRBJ2-5; D perhaps matches TRBD2 (6 bases). This CDR3 has 14 residues. Germline loops: CDR1 MNHEY, CDR2 SVGAGI. V was cut by 5 bases and J by 2 bases, with 12 bases left in between. The CDR3 DNA reads TGTGCCAGCAGTGGGAGTGGGGGGCAAGAGACCCAGTACTTC. This gives the protein CASSGSGGQETQYF.

The chain joins TRBV2 to TRBJ1-1, with TRBD1 matching 10 bases. CDR1 SNHLY and CDR2 FYNNEI come from the germline V gene. Trimming cost V 4 bases and J 4 bases; bases outside gene matches: 6. The CDR3 is made up of 15 amino acids. The DNA of the CDR3 is TGTGCCAGCAGTGCGGGGAGGACAGGGGGCACTGAAGCTTTCTTT. Translated, it gives CASSAGRTGGTEAFF.

The rearrangement joins TRBV5-1 to TRBJ1-4, with D maybe TRBD1 (6 bases). V lost 6 bases and J lost 8, with 17 bases in between. Germline V gene sequence: CDR1 SGHRS, CDR2 YFSETQ. The CDR3 covers 14 residues. CDR3 loop: CASNGGAGEEKLFF. For the CDR3, the DNA is TGCGCCAGCAATGGGGGGGCAGGGGAAGAAAAACTGTTTTTT. Drawing the rest from reference TRBV5-1 and TRBJ1-4, the complete variable domain is KAGVTQTPRYLIKTRGQQVTLSCSPISGHRSVSWYQQTPGQGLQFLFEYFSETQRNKGNFPGRFSGRQFSNSRSEMNVSTLELGDSALYLCASNGGAGEEKLFFGSGTQLSVL.

This clonotype was detected a few times. V gene TRBV20-1 combines with J gene TRBJ1-4; D unresolved. CDR1 is DFQATT, CDR2 SNEGSKA, per germline (reference sequence). CDR3 size: 14 residues. Trimming pared 5 bases from V and 0 bases from J, leaving 10 bases between. For the CDR3, the DNA is TGCAGTGCTTCGGTTGGGTCAACTAATGAAAAACTGTTTTTT. Translating gives CSASVGSTNEKLFF.

This clonotype was seen a handful of times. The CDR3 region is CASSLARFPVYTF. The CDR3 nucleotides read TGTGCCAGCAGTTTAGCCAGATTTCCTGTCTACACCTTC. This chain links TRBV12-3 or TRBV12-4 with TRBJ1-2; D is unclear. The CDR3 runs to 13 residues. Trimming pared 0 bases from V and 10 bases from J, leaving 12 bases between.

The sample holds one count of this clonotype. CDR3 sequence reads: CASTDRGSFYNEQFF. Here the CDR3 DNA reads TGTGCCAGCACAGACAGGGGCTCGTTCTACAATGAGCAGTTCTTC. The chain employs TRBV9 and TRBJ2-1, with TRBD1 matching over 8 bases. CDR3 size: 15 residues. Germline V gene sequence: CDR1 SGDLS, CDR2 YYNGEE. With V trimmed by 6 bases and J by 3 bases, 8 bases remained unmatched.

The V and J genes are TRBV3-1 and TRBJ1-4; unclear D gene. Trimming left V 0 bases short and J 11 bases short, with 10 bases between. The CDR3 is made up of 13 amino acids. CDR1 and CDR2 (germline): LGHDT, YNNKEL (reference sequence). The CDR3 loop is CASSQESLGKLFF. For the CDR3, the DNA is TGTGCCAGCAGCCAAGAATCCCTGGGGAAACTGTTTTTT.